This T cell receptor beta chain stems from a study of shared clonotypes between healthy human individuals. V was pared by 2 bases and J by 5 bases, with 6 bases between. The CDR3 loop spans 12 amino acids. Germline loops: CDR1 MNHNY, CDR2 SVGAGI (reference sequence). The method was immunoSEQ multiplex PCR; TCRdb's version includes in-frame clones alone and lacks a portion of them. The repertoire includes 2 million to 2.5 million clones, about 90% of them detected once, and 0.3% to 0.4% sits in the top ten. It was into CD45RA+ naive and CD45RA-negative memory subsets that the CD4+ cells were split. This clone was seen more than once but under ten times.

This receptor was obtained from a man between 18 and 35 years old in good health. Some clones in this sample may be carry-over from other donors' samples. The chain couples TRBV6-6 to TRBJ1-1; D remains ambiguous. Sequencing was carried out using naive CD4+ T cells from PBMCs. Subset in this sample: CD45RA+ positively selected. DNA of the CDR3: TGTGCCAGCAGTTACGGGAGGACTGAAGCTTTCTTT. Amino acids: CASSYGRTEAFF.